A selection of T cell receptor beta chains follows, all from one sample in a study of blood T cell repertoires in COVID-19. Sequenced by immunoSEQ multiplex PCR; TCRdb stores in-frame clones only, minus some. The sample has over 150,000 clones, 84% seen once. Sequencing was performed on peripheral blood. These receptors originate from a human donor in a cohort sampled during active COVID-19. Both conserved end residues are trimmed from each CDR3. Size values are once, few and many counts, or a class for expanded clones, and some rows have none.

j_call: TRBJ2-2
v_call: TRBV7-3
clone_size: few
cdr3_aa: ASSPNPRGHGELF

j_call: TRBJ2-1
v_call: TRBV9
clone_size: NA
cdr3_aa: ASSVEVEGTDEQF

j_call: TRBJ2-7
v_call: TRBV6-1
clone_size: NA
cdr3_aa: ASSEALDRFYEQY

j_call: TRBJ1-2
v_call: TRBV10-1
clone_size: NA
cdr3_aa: ASRPRGHGYT

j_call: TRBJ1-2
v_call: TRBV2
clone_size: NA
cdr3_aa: ASSFQPSGTASGGYT

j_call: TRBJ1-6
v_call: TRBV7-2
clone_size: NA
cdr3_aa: ASTWADRGSSPLH

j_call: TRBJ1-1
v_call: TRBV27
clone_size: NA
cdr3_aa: ASSFIQGADTEAF

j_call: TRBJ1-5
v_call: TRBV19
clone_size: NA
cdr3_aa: ASSITGPSNQPQH

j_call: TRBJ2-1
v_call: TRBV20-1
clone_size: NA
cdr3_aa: SVQTVHEQF

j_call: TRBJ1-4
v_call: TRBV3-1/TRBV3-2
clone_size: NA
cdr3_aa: ASSQSNVATNEKLF

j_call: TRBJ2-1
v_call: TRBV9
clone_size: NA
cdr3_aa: ASRTSGAQYNEQF

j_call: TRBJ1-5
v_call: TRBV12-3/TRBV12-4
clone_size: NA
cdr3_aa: ASSSSSNQPQH

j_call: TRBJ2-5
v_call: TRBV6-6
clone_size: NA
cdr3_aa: ASRRQSGQETQY

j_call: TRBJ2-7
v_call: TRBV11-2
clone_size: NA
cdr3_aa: ASSKRTGPSPYEQY

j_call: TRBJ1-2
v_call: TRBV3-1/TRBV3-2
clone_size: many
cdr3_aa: ASSPWGQDGDGYT

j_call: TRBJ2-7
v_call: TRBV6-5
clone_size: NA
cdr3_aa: ASRVGQTYEQY

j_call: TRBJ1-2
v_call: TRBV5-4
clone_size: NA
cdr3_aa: ASSLRGSYGYT

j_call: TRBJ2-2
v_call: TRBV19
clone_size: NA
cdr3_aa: ASSIDRGAQTNTGELF

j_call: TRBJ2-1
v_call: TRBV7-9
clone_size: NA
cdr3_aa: ASSLALRGAYNEQF

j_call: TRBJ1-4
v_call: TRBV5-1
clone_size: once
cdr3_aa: ASSSSGTGDATNEKLF

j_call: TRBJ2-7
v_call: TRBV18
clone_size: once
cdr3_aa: ASSRGDRLSPIYEQY

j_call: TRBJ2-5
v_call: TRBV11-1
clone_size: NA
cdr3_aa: ASSPLTGVVQTQY

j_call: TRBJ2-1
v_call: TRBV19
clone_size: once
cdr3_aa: ASSIIGGSSYNEQF

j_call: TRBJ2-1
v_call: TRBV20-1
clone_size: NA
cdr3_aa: SASFGTRANEQF

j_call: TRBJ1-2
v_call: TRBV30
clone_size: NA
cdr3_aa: AWSVLGPRTINYGYT

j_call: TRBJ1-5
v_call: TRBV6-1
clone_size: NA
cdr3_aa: ASSDWEFQPQH

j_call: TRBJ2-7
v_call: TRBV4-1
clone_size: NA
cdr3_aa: ASSQGSGKYEQY

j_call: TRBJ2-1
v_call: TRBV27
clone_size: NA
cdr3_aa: ASSSNYNEQF

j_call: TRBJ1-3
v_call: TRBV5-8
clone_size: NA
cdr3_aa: ASSPRGSGNTIY

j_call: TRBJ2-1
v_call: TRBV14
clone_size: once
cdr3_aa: ASSQWTGYNEQF

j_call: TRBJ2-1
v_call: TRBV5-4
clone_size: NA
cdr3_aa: ASSRRSSGGDYNEQF

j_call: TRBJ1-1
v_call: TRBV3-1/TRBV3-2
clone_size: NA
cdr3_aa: ASSQGGGENTEAF

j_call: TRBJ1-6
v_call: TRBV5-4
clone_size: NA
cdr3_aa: ASSPGQAALGYSPLH

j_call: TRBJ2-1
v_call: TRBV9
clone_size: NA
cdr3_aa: ASSALRLAGGQGRDNEQF

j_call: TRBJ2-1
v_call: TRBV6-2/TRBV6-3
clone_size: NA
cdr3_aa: ASSYRPSGGAHEQF

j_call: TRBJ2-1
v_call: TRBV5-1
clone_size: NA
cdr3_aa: ASSFRTETYNEQF

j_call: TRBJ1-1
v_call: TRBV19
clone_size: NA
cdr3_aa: ASSARGFTENTEAF

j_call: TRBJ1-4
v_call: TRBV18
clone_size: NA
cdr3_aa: ASSPRKTGWGEKLF

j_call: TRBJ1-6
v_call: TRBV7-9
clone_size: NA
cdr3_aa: ASSFGQRNSPLH

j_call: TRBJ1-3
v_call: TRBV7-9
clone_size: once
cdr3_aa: ASSLLQGTSGNTIY

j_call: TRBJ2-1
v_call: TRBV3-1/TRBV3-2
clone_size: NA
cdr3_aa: ASSLAAHNEQF

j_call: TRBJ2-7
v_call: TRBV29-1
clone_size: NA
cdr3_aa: SVSQGAGEQY

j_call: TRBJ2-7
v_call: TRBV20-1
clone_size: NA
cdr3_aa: SARRDYEQY

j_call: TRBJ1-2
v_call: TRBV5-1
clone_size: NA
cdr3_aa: ASSDLAGSNYGYT